This T cell receptor (beta chain) came from a study of blood T cell repertoires in COVID-19. At the level of the study: From T cells, B-cell-depleted T cells, or PBMCs came the material, which was cDNA or gDNA.

TCRdb keeps only in-frame clones here, not all; method: immunoSEQ multiplex PCR. The table lists about 360,000 clones, more than 75% of them singletons. The CDR3 is made up of 13 amino acids. V was pared by 0 bases and J by 7 bases, with 11 bases between. The sequence was obtained from a human donor with acute or convalescent COVID-19. The donor label of this sample is uncertain. The rearrangement joins TRBV5-3 to TRBJ2-7; D uncertain. TRBV5-3 is an open reading frame, and its role is uncertain. The specimen was peripheral blood. This CDR3 is CARSLVLVLEQYF. CDR3 nucleotides: TGTGCCAGAAGCTTGGTACTTGTTTTGGAGCAGTACTTC.